This T cell receptor (beta chain) was sequenced for a study of T cells after yellow fever vaccination. Germline V CDR1 and CDR2: SGHDT, YYEEEE. Between the trimmed V and J ends, which lost 0 bases and 9 bases, there was a span of 14 bases. The CDR3 contains 14 residues. TCRdb recomputed calls from the 5' RACE reads with MiXCR, one row per CDR3 protein. The profile shows around 330,000 distinct CDR3 sequences, 3% to 4.5% of them singletons. This TCR derives from a man aged 18-30 years who received the YFV17D yellow fever vaccine. The sample was PBMCs, taken on the day of the yellow fever booster vaccination. The genes are TRBV5-6 and TRBJ2-3, with D uncertain. In DNA, the CDR3 is TGTGCCAGCAGCTTGGTCGGTTCCACCGGAACGCAGTATTTT. It specifies CASSLVGSTGTQYF.